Listed below are T cell receptor beta chains from one sample, sequenced in a study of CD8 T cells in Susac syndrome. From the immunoSEQ multiplex PCR reads, TCRdb called clonotypes with MiXCR, one entry per CDR3 protein. Of approximately 190,000 distinct CDR3 sequences detected, approximately 95% appear once; the ten largest clones hold 0.16%. The sample taken for sequencing was CD8+ T cells from PBMCs. The receptors originated from a human donor with Susac syndrome. Both conserved end residues are part of each CDR3. D genes are given only for firm matches. Clone sizes are given selectively: once, few, many, or a class where the clone is expanded.

CDR3 DNA	CDR3 protein	clone size	D gene	V gene	J gene
TGCAGTGCTCGTCTTGCCAATGAGCAGTTCTTC	CSARLANEQFF	-	-	TRBV20-1	TRBJ2-1
TGTGCCAGCAGTTATGGCTCTCTGGATAGCGGGTCCTACAATGAGCAGTTCTTC	CASSYGSLDSGSYNEQFF	-	TRBD2	TRBV6-5	TRBJ2-1
TGCAGTGCTAGAGATCTTGGGAACTATGGCTACACCTTC	CSARDLGNYGYTF	-	-	TRBV20-1	TRBJ1-2
TGCAGCGTTGAATTTGGGCAGGGAGGCAATGAGCAGTTCTTC	CSVEFGQGGNEQFF	-	-	TRBV29-1	TRBJ2-1
TGTGCCAGCAGCAAGGGACTAGCGGGAGTCTCGGATACGCAGTATTTT	CASSKGLAGVSDTQYF	-	TRBD2	TRBV11-2	TRBJ2-3
TGTGCCTGGGGGGAGGGTAGGGTGAACACTGAAGCTTTCTTT	CAWGEGRVNTEAFF	-	-	TRBV30	TRBJ1-1
TGTGCCAGCAGTTACGACAGAACCTACGAGCAGTACTTC	CASSYDRTYEQYF	-	-	TRBV6-5	TRBJ2-7
TGCGCCAGCAGCTTCGAGTACTTCGGTCTAGCGGGGACCTACGAGCAGTACTTC	CASSFEYFGLAGTYEQYF	-	TRBD2	TRBV5-1	TRBJ2-7
TGCAGTGCCAGGGACACGCCGAACATTCAGTACTTC	CSARDTPNIQYF	-	-	TRBV20-1	TRBJ2-4
TGTGCCAGCAGTTACTCACCAGGGAACTACGAGCAGTACTTC	CASSYSPGNYEQYF	-	-	TRBV6-5	TRBJ2-7
TGTGCCAGCAGTTTTTCGAGGGAAAGGACAGATACGCAGTATTTT	CASSFSRERTDTQYF	-	-	TRBV27	TRBJ2-3
TGTGCCAGCAGTCCCAGCTGGACAGGGAATTCCGAGCAGTACTTC	CASSPSWTGNSEQYF	-	TRBD1	TRBV27	TRBJ2-7
TGTGCCAGCCTGTCTAGCGACACAGATACGCAGTATTTT	CASLSSDTDTQYF	-	-	TRBV12-3/TRBV12-4	TRBJ2-3
TGTGCCAGCAGTCCTCGGACAGGGGGAGAGACCCAGTACTTC	CASSPRTGGETQYF	-	TRBD1	TRBV28	TRBJ2-5
TGTGCCAGCAGCTTAGGAGGGGGCTTAAATTCACCCCTCCACTTT	CASSLGGGLNSPLHF	-	TRBD1	TRBV11-2	TRBJ1-6
TGTGCCAGCAGCTCATACAGGGTGGAGAACACTGAAGCTTTCTTT	CASSSYRVENTEAFF	-	-	TRBV11-2	TRBJ1-1
TGTGCCAGCAGTTTACAGCGGGAGGGCCCTCGGGACAATGAGCAGTTCTTC	CASSLQREGPRDNEQFF	-	TRBD2	TRBV28	TRBJ2-1
TGCGCCAGCAGCCAAGATGAAGTGGGGGGAGGCACAGATACGCAGTATTTT	CASSQDEVGGGTDTQYF	-	-	TRBV4-1	TRBJ2-3
TGTGCCAGCAGTTACTCGCCAGGGCGTACTGAAGCTTTCTTT	CASSYSPGRTEAFF	-	-	TRBV6-5	TRBJ1-1
TGTGCCAGCAGCAATCGTCGCGATGAGCAGTTCTTC	CASSNRRDEQFF	-	-	TRBV11-2	TRBJ2-1
TGTGCCAGCAGCTTAGTAGGCGGGCGCACAGATACGCAGTATTTT	CASSLVGGRTDTQYF	-	-	TRBV7-8	TRBJ2-3
TGTGCCAGCAGAAGGTTGGGGGCAATAGGCGAAAAACTGTTTTTT	CASRRLGAIGEKLFF	once	-	TRBV27	TRBJ1-4